Shown below are 13 T cell receptor beta chains from a single sample sequenced in a study of early T cells in non-severe SARS-CoV-2 infection. TCRdb redid the calling of the 5' RACE reads with MiXCR, one entry per CDR3 protein. The sample records about 81,000 distinct CDR3 sequences, 5% to 7% being singletons. What was sequenced was whole blood. The source of these receptors is an adult who was a healthcare worker with PCR-confirmed SARS-CoV-2 infection or an uninfected control (not recorded which).

The rearrangement links TRBV28 to TRBJ2-5; 14 nucleotides match TRBD2. Unmatched junction bases numbered 8, after V lost 7 bases and J lost 1 base. The CDR3 is 17 amino acids. Germline CDR1 MDHEN, CDR2 SYDVKM. The CDR3 DNA reads TGTGCCAGCACCCTGGGGACTAGCGGGGGACCCCAAGAGACCCAGTACTTC. It is translated as CASTLGTSGGPQETQYF.

The CDR3 DNA reads TGTGCCAGCAGTTTTAGTAGCTTGGGAGAGACCCAGTACTTC. Translated: CASSFSSLGETQYF. This chain connects TRBV12-3 or TRBV12-4 to TRBJ2-5; D gene uncertain. The CDR3 has 14 amino acids. Trimming stripped 3 bases from V and 4 bases from J, with 12 bases between.

This clonotype was recorded at least ten times. V usage is TRBV5-8 and J usage is TRBJ1-5, with D unclear. V was cut by 1 base and J by 0 bases, with 8 bases left in between. Looked up from germline, CDR1 is SGHTS and CDR2 is YDEGEE. The CDR3 sequence is 15 residues long. CDR3 nucleotide sequence: TGTGCCAGCAGCTTGCACGGGCCTAGCAATCAGCCCCAGCATTTT. Amino acids: CASSLHGPSNQPQHF. Filled out from reference TRBV5-8 and TRBJ1-5, the complete variable domain reads EAGVTQSPTHLIKTRGQQATLRCSPISGHTSVYWYQQALGLGLQFLLWYDEGEERNRGNFPPRFSGRQFPNYSSELNVNALELEDSALYLCASSLHGPSNQPQHFGDGTRLSIL.

This clonotype occurred many times. The chain recombines TRBV18 with TRBJ2-7, with D perhaps TRBD1 or TRBD2 (5 bases each). V was clipped by 2 bases and J by 3 bases, with 14 bases between them. This CDR3 contains 15 residues. Germline V CDR1 and CDR2: KGHSH, LQKENI. The DNA of the CDR3 is TGTGCCAGCTCACCAGGACCGGGACCACTCTACGAGCAGTACTTC. Translated, it gives CASSPGPGPLYEQYF.

This clonotype was observed many times. This rearrangement joins TRBV3-1 to TRBJ2-6; D unresolved. V lost 2 bases, J lost 3 bases, and 11 bases lay in between. This CDR3 comprises 16 residues. Per the germline V gene, CDR1 is LGHDT and CDR2 is YNNKEL (reference sequence). The CDR3 DNA is TGTGCCAGCAGCCAATCTCTTGTAGGTGGGGCCAACGTCCTGACTTTC. Amino acid sequence: CASSQSLVGGANVLTF.

This clonotype was observed a handful of times. The rearrangement links TRBV28 to TRBJ1-4, with 8 bases that match TRBD1. This CDR3 region has 17 residues. The junction had 12 bases not matched to a gene; V was cut back by 9 bases and J by 0 bases. Per the germline V gene, CDR1 is MDHEN and CDR2 is SYDVKM. CDR3 bases: TGTGCCAGTTATCGGACAGGGACCTTTTCAACTAATGAAAAACTGTTTTTT. This translates into CASYRTGTFSTNEKLFF.

This clonotype was recorded a few times. The chain couples TRBV25-1 to TRBJ1-2, with D possibly being TRBD1 (5 bases). Deletions cut 5 bases from V and 8 bases from J, with 15 bases between. There are 13 residues in the CDR3. The germline gives CDR1 MGHDK, CDR2 SYGVNS. CDR3 sequence: CASSSAGTFGYTF. CDR3 bases: TGTGCCAGCAGTTCCGCCGGGACCTTCGGCTACACCTTC.

The chain uses TRBV30 and TRBJ2-7, with a weak D call TRBD2 (5 bases). CDR3 length equals 14 residues. CDR1 is GTSNPN, CDR2 SVGIG, per germline (reference sequence). V lost 0 bases and J 2 bases, leaving 11 bases between the germline ends. DNA of the CDR3: TGTGCCTGGAGTGTAGGAGGTTTGACCTACGAGCAGTACTTC. Protein product: CAWSVGGLTYEQYF.

This clonotype was seen ten or more times. CDR3 sequence: CASSLTPTGGAYEQYF. The CDR3 region has the DNA TGTGCCAGCAGCTTAACCCCTACAGGGGGCGCGTACGAGCAGTACTTC. The gene calls are TRBV7-2 and TRBJ2-7; 9 bases map to TRBD1. Unmatched junction bases numbered 9, after V lost 2 bases and J lost 4 bases. This CDR3 contains 16 residues. Germline CDR1 reads SGHTA; CDR2 reads FQGNSA.

This chain links TRBV11-2 with TRBJ2-3, with D tentatively TRBD2 (6 bases). There are 15 residues in the CDR3. Germline V CDR1 and CDR2: SGHAT, FQNNGV. The V gene lost 4 bases and the J gene lost 6 bases, with 17 bases spanning the gap. CDR3 nucleotides: TGTGCCAGCAGCTCGTCCGGGACTCGCAGGGATACGCAGTATTTT. It yields the protein CASSSSGTRRDTQYF.

This clonotype was detected many times. The chain has TRBV20-1 and TRBJ1-5, with D possibly matching TRBD1 (6 bases). Trimming left V 3 bases short and J 1 base short, with 13 bases between. There are 15 residues in the CDR3. The germline V gene has CDR1 DFQATT and CDR2 SNEGSKA (reference sequence). The CDR3 region has the DNA TGCAGTGCTAGGCCTGGGGGCGGAAGCAATCAGCCCCAGCATTTT. Its translation is CSARPGGGSNQPQHF.

This clonotype was observed a handful of times. The V gene is TRBV20-1, the J gene TRBJ2-5; D might be TRBD1 or TRBD2, each matching 6 bases. V was trimmed by 6 bases and J by 5 bases, leaving 16 bases between them. Looked up from germline, CDR1 is DFQATT and CDR2 is SNEGSKA (reference sequence). This CDR3 has 13 residues. The CDR3, as DNA: TGCAGTGCGGACGAGGGGGGTCGGGAGACCCAGTACTTC. Amino acids: CSADEGGRETQYF.

This clonotype was recorded at least ten times. The chain is built from TRBV7-9 and TRBJ1-4; 12 bases are a match to TRBD1. V dropped 5 bases and J dropped 7; count of bases not matched to a gene: 2. CDR1 and CDR2 from the germline V gene are SEHNR and FQNEAQ (reference sequence). The CDR3 extends over 14 amino acids. CDR3 sequence: CASSTGQGAEKLFF. For the CDR3, the DNA is TGTGCCAGCAGCACGGGACAGGGGGCTGAAAAACTGTTTTTT. The full variable domain, rest sourced from reference TRBV7-9 and TRBJ1-4, is DTGVSQNPRHKITKRGQNVTFRCDPISEHNRLYWYRQTLGQGPEFLTYFQNEAQLEKSRLLSDRFSAERPKGSFSTLEIQRTEQGDSAMYLCASSTGQGAEKLFFGSGTQLSVL.